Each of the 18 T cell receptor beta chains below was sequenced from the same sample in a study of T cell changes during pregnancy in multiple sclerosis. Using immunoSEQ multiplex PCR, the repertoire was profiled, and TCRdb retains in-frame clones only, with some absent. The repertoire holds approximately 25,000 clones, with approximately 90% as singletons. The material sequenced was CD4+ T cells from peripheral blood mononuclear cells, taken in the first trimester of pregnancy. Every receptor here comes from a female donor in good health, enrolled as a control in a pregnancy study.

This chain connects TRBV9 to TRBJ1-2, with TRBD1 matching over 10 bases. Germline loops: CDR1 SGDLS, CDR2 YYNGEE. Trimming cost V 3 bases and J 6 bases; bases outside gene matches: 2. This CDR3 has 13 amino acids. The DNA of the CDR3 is TGTGCCAGCAGCGCAGGACAGGGGGATGGCTACACCTTC. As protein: CASSAGQGDGYTF.

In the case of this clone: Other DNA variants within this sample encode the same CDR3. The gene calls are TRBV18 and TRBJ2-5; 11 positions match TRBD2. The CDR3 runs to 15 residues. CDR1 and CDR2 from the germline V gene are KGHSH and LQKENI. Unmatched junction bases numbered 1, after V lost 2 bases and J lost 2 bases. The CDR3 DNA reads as TGTGCCAGCTCACCAAGGACTAGCGGGCAAGAGACCCAGTACTTC. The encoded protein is CASSPRTSGQETQYF.

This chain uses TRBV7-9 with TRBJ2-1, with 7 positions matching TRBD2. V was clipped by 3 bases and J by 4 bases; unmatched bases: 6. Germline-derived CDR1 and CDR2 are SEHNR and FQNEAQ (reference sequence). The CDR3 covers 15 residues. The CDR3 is CASSFTGTTYNEQFF. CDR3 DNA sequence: TGTGCCAGCAGCTTTACCGGGACTACTTACAATGAGCAGTTCTTC.

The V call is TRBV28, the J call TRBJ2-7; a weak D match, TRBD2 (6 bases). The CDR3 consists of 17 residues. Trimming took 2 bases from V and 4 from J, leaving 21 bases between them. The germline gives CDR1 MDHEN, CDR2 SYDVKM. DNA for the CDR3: TGTGCCAGCAGTTTAATCCCCCAGGGTTTGCGGGGTTACGAGCAGTACTTC. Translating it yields CASSLIPQGLRGYEQYF.

The CDR3 DNA is TGTGCCAGCAGCCCACTAGCGGAGCGCTACGAGCAGTACTTC. Encoded protein: CASSPLAERYEQYF. The V gene is TRBV7-9, the J gene TRBJ2-7; 8 bases agree with TRBD2. CDR3 length equals 14 residues. Per the germline V gene, CDR1 is SEHNR and CDR2 is FQNEAQ (reference sequence). V shed 5 bases and J 3 bases; nucleotides not matched to a gene: 6. The full variable domain, rest sourced from reference TRBV7-9 and TRBJ2-7, is DTGVSQNPRHKITKRGQNVTFRCDPISEHNRLYWYRQTLGQGPEFLTYFQNEAQLEKSRLLSDRFSAERPKGSFSTLEIQRTEQGDSAMYLCASSPLAERYEQYFGPGTRLTVT.

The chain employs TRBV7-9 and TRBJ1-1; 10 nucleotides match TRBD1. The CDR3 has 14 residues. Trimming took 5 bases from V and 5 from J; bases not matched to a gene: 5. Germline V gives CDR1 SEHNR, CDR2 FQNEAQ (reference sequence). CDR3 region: CASSQRQGATEAFF. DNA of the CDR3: TGTGCCAGCAGCCAAAGACAGGGGGCTACTGAAGCTTTCTTT.

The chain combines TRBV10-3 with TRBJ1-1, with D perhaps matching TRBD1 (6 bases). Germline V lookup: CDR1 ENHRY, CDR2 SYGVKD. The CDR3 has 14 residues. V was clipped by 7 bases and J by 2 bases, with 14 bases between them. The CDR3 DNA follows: TGTGCCATCAATTCTCTACAGGGAAACACTGAAGCTTTCTTT. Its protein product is CAINSLQGNTEAFF.

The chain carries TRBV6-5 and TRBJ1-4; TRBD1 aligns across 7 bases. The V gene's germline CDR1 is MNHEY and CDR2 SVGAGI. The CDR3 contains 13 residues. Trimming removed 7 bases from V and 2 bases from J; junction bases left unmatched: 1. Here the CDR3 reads CASKTGTNEKLFF. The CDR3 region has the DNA TGTGCCAGCAAGACAGGGACTAATGAAAAACTGTTTTTT.

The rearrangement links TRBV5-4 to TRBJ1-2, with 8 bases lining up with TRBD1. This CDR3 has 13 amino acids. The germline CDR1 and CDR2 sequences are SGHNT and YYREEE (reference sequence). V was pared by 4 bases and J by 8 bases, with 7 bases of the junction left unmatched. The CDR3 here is CASSRQGAWGYTF. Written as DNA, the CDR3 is TGTGCCAGCAGCAGGCAGGGGGCTTGGGGCTACACCTTC.

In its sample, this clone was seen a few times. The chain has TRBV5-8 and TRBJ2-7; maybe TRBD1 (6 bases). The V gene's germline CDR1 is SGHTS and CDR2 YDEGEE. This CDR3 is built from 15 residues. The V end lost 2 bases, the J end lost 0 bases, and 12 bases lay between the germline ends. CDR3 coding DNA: TGTGCCAGCAGCTTACACAGGGTGAACTCCTACGAGCAGTACTTC. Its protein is CASSLHRVNSYEQYF.

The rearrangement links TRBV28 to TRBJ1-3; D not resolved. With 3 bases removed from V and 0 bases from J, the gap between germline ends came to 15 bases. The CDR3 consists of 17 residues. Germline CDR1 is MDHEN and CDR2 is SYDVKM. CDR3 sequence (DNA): TGTGCCAGCAGTTTGATGGGCCCACCCCGCTCTGGAAACACCATATATTTT. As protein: CASSLMGPPRSGNTIYF.

CDR3 loop: CASHKAGLADTQYF. As DNA, the CDR3 is TGTGCCAGCCACAAAGCGGGGCTCGCAGATACGCAGTATTTT. J is TRBJ2-3 and V is TRBV13; TRBD2 matches at 7 bases. CDR1 and CDR2 (germline): PRHDT, FYEKMQ (reference sequence). The CDR3 spans 14 residues. Germline trimming cut 8 bases from V and 4 bases from J; bases unmatched to any gene: 9. Full variable domain (remainder filled in from reference TRBV13 and TRBJ2-3): AAGVIQSPRHLIKEKRETATLKCYPIPRHDTVYWYQQGPGQDPQFLISFYEKMQSDKGSIPDRFSAQQFSDYHSELNMSSLELGDSALYFCASHKAGLADTQYFGPGTRLTVL.

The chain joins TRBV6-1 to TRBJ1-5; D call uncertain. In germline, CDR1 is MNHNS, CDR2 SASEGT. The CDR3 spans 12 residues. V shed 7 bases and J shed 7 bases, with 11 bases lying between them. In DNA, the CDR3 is TGTGCCAGCAACACAGCAACACAGCCCCAGCATTTT. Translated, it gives CASNTATQPQHF.

The CDR3 spells CASSVGTGGLNTEAFF. CDR3 bases: TGTGCCAGCAGCGTCGGGACAGGGGGCCTGAACACTGAAGCTTTCTTT. This chain links TRBV7-8 with TRBJ1-1; TRBD1 matches 12 bases. The J segment lost 0 bases and the V segment lost 5 bases, leaving 4 bases of the junction unmatched. The CDR3 covers 16 residues. Germline CDR1 and CDR2: SGHVS and FQNEAQ.

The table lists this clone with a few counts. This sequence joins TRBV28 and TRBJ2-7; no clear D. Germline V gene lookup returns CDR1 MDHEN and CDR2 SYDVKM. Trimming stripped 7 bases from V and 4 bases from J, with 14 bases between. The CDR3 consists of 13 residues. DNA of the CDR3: TGTGCCAGCAACACCCTCCCGAGGTACGAGCAGTACTTC. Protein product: CASNTLPRYEQYF.

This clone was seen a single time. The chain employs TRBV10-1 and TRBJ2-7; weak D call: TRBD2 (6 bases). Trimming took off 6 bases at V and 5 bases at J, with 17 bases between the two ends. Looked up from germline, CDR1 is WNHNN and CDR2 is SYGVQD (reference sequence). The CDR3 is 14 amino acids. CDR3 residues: CASRGTSWRNEQYF. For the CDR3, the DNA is TGCGCCAGCAGGGGGACTTCCTGGAGGAACGAGCAGTACTTC.

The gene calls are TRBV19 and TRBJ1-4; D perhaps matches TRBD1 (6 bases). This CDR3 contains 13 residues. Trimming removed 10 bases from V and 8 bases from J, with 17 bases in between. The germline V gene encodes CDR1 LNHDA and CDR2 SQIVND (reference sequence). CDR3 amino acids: CATRPLQGEKLFF. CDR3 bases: TGTGCCACCCGTCCCCTACAGGGCGAAAAACTGTTTTTT.

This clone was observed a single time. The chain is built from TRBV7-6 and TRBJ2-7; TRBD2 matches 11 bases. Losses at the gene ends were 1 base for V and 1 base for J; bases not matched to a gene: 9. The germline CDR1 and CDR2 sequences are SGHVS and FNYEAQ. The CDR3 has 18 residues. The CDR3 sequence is CASSLDGSGRATSYEQYF. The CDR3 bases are TGTGCCAGCAGCTTAGATGGTAGCGGGAGGGCAACATCCTACGAGCAGTACTTC.